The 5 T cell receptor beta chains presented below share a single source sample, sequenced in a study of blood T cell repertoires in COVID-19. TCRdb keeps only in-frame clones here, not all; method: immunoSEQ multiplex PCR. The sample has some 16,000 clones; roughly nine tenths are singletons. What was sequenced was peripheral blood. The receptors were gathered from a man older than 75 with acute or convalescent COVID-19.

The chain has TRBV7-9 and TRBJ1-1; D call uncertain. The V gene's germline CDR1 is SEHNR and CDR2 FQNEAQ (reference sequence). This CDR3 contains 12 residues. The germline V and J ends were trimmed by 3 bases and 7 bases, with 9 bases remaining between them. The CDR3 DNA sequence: TGTGCCAGCAGCTTTGGTACAGTTGAAGCTTTCTTT. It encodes CASSFGTVEAFF. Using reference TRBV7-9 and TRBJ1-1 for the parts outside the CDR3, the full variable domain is DTGVSQNPRHKITKRGQNVTFRCDPISEHNRLYWYRQTLGQGPEFLTYFQNEAQLEKSRLLSDRFSAERPKGSFSTLEIQRTEQGDSAMYLCASSFGTVEAFFGQGTRLTVV.

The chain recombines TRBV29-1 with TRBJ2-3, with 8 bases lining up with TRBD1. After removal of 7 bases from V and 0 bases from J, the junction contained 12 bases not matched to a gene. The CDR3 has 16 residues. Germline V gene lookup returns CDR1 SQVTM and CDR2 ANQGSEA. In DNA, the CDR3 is TGCAGCGCATCGCGGGACAGGACCCGCAGCACAGATACGCAGTATTTT. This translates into CSASRDRTRSTDTQYF.

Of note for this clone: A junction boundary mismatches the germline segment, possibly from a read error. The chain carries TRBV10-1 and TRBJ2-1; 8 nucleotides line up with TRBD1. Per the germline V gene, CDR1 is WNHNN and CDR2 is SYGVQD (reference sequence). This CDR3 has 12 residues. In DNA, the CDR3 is TGCGCCAGCAGTGGTCCCGGACAGGGTTTGCTCTTC. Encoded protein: CASSGPGQGLLF.

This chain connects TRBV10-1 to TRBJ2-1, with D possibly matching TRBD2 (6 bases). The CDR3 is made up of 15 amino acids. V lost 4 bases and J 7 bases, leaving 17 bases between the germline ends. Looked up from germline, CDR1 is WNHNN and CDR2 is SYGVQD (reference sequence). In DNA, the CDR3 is TGCGCCAGCAGTGCAGGGACCGGGGGTAATAATGAGCAGTTCTTC. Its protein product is CASSAGTGGNNEQFF.

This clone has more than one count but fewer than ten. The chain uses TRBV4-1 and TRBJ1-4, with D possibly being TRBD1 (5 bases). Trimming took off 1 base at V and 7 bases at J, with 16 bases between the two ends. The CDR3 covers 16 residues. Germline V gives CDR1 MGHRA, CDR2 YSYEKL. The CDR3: CASSQVRTLNFEKLFF. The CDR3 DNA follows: TGCGCCAGCAGCCAAGTTCGGACACTAAACTTTGAAAAACTGTTTTTT.